Each of the 31 T cell receptor beta chains below was sequenced from the same sample in a study of cytomegalovirus exposure and HLA in healthy donors. This PCR relied on a set of 60 Vbeta primers and 13 Jbeta primers. Libraries were prepared by immunoSEQ multiplex PCR; TCRdb keeps only in-frame clonotypes and omits some of them. The table lists roughly 80,000 clones, approximately 84% of them singletons. Sequenced: PBMCs. These receptor sequences come from a woman in her fifties or sixties in good health and CMV-seronegative.

The rearrangement joins TRBV29-1 to TRBJ2-3; 7 bases align to TRBD1. Germline V lookup: CDR1 SQVTM, CDR2 ANQGSEA. V shed 4 bases and J 0 bases; nucleotides not matched to a gene: 10. The CDR3 sequence is 16 residues long. CDR3: CSVVARDSPSTDTQYF. The CDR3 nucleotides read TGCAGCGTTGTAGCCCGGGACAGTCCCAGCACAGATACGCAGTATTTT.

This chain connects TRBV11-2 to TRBJ1-4; D is ambiguous. V lost 5 bases and J lost 7, with 23 bases in between. Per germline, CDR1 SGHAT and CDR2 FQNNGV. This CDR3 comprises 17 residues. In nucleotides, the CDR3 is TGTGCCAGCAGCCCCGGGTCTGGCAACCCGGGGATTGAAAAACTGTTTTTT. Translating gives CASSPGSGNPGIEKLFF.

V gene TRBV2 combines with J gene TRBJ1-2; TRBD1 might be the D (5 bases). The CDR3 extends over 15 amino acids. Trimming left V 6 bases short and J 1 base short, with 15 bases between. Per the germline V gene, CDR1 is SNHLY and CDR2 is FYNNEI. Written as DNA, the CDR3 is TGTGCCAGCAGGGGACTATCAAGGGGTAACTATGGCTACACCTTC. Translation gives CASRGLSRGNYGYTF.

This clone occurred a few times. The chain uses TRBV9 and TRBJ1-2; no definite D call. Trimming took 0 bases from V and 0 from J, leaving 9 bases between them. The germline V gene encodes CDR1 SGDLS and CDR2 YYNGEE. The CDR3 runs 15 residues. The CDR3 protein is CASSVAENANYGYTF. CDR3 in DNA: TGTGCCAGCAGCGTAGCGGAGAACGCTAACTATGGCTACACCTTC.

There are a few counts of this clone. The V call is TRBV5-8, the J call TRBJ2-2, with a possible D match to TRBD1 (5 bases). The germline CDR1 and CDR2 sequences are SGHTS and YDEGEE. The CDR3 extends over 12 amino acids. The V and J ends lost 5 bases and 7 bases respectively, with 9 bases between them. CDR3 region: CASSQGIGELFF. CDR3 DNA: TGTGCCAGCAGTCAGGGTATCGGGGAGCTGTTTTTT.

The chain combines TRBV9 with TRBJ1-5; no clear D gene. Looked up from germline, CDR1 is SGDLS and CDR2 is YYNGEE. V was clipped by 4 bases and J by 3 bases, with 14 bases between them. The length of the CDR3 is 15 residues. In nucleotides, the CDR3 is TGTGCCAGCAGCCCCCGCAGGATGGTCAATCAGCCCCAGCATTTT. As protein: CASSPRRMVNQPQHF. The complete variable domain, with remaining parts taken from reference TRBV9 and TRBJ1-5, reads DSGVTQTPKHLITATGQRVTLRCSPRSGDLSVYWYQQSLDQGLQFLIQYYNGEERAKGNILERFSAQQFPDLHSELNLSSLELGDSALYFCASSPRRMVNQPQHFGDGTRLSIL.

V gene TRBV5-8 combines with J gene TRBJ1-6, with a tentative D call TRBD1 (5 bases). This CDR3 is 14 amino acids long. V gave up 5 bases and J gave up 9 bases, with 15 bases separating them. The germline CDR1 and CDR2 sequences are SGHTS and YDEGEE. The CDR3 DNA sequence: TGTGCCAGCAGTTCCGGGACGGGGGGTTCACCCCTCCACTTT. It codes for CASSSGTGGSPLHF.

The rearrangement joins TRBV5-1 to TRBJ2-3; D is unresolved. Germline V gene lookup returns CDR1 SGHRS and CDR2 YFSETQ. This CDR3 has 13 residues. The germline V and J ends were trimmed by 4 bases and 2 bases, with 8 bases remaining between them. CDR3 bases: TGCGCCAGCAGCCGGGTTCCCACAGATACGCAGTATTTT. It codes for CASSRVPTDTQYF.

The V call is TRBV7-9, the J call TRBJ2-7; 8 bases map to TRBD2. Trimming removed 1 base from V and 2 bases from J; junction bases left unmatched: 16. CDR3 length: 19 residues. Looked up from germline, CDR1 is SEHNR and CDR2 is FQNEAQ (reference sequence). In nucleotides, the CDR3 is TGTGCCAGCAGCTTAGGGGGAGTTGGGGAACTAGCGGTTACCTACGAGCAGTACTTC. Protein product: CASSLGGVGELAVTYEQYF.

The rearrangement uses TRBV6-5 and TRBJ2-2; tentatively, D is TRBD2 (6 bases). From germline, CDR1 is MNHEY and CDR2 SVGAGI. This CDR3 is built from 16 residues. Trimming removed 2 bases at V and 2 bases at J, with 12 bases between. DNA of the CDR3: TGTGCCAGCAGTTACGATACGGAGGGAAACACCGGGGAGCTGTTTTTT. Translated, it gives CASSYDTEGNTGELFF.

The gene calls are TRBV5-6 and TRBJ2-1; 9 nucleotides align to TRBD2. This CDR3 has 15 amino acids. Germline V gives CDR1 SGHDT, CDR2 YYEEEE. After removal of 4 bases from V and 6 bases from J, the junction contained 8 bases not matched to a gene. The CDR3 region is CASSATGTSLNEQFF. The CDR3 bases are TGTGCCAGCAGCGCAACCGGGACTAGCCTCAATGAGCAGTTCTTC.

J is TRBJ1-2 and V is TRBV27; TRBD1 is a possible D gene (6 bases). Trimming took off 3 bases at V and 4 bases at J, with 9 bases between the two ends. Germline CDR1 is MNHEY and CDR2 is SMNVEV (reference sequence). This CDR3 is 13 amino acids long. CDR3 bases: TGTGCCAGCAGTTTCTCGGACAGCTATGGCTACACCTTC. This translates into CASSFSDSYGYTF.

The chain recombines TRBV10-3 with TRBJ2-3; TRBD2 matches at 8 bases. The trim removed 2 bases at V and 3 bases at J, leaving 4 bases unmatched. This CDR3 comprises 15 residues. CDR1 ENHRY and CDR2 SYGVKD come from the germline V gene. The CDR3 DNA follows: TGTGCCATCAGTGAGAGCGGGAGTCAGACAGATACGCAGTATTTT. Residues: CAISESGSQTDTQYF.

J is TRBJ1-1 and V is TRBV6-1; D is unclear. Trimming pared 2 bases from V and 5 bases from J, leaving 9 bases between. The CDR3 is made up of 13 amino acids. CDR1 MNHNS and CDR2 SASEGT come from the germline V gene. The CDR3 DNA follows: TGTGCCAGCAGTGAAATATCGGAGACTGAAGCTTTCTTT. Amino acids: CASSEISETEAFF.

V and J are TRBV5-4 and TRBJ2-1, with TRBD2 matching over 11 bases. The CDR3 is 16 residues long. The J segment lost 2 bases and the V segment lost 0 bases, leaving 1 base of the junction unmatched. The germline V gene has CDR1 SGHNT and CDR2 YYREEE (reference sequence). Written as DNA, the CDR3 is TGTGCCAGCAGCTTGGCTAGCGGGGGGACCTACAATGAGCAGTTCTTC. This gives the protein CASSLASGGTYNEQFF.

V usage is TRBV7-6 and J usage is TRBJ1-5; weak D call: TRBD1 (6 bases). CDR1 and CDR2 (germline): SGHVS, FNYEAQ. The V end lost 5 bases, the J end lost 6 bases, and 11 bases lay between the germline ends. The CDR3 consists of 13 residues. This CDR3 reads CASSAGQFQPQHF. Here the CDR3 DNA reads TGTGCCAGCAGCGCCGGACAGTTTCAGCCCCAGCATTTT.

The chain uses TRBV14 and TRBJ2-1; 14 positions match TRBD2. The ends lost 3 bases at V and 8 bases at J; junction bases unmatched: 6. The CDR3 covers 16 residues. Germline values: CDR1 SGHDN, CDR2 FVKESK. For the CDR3, the DNA is TGTGCCAGCAGCCACCCGGGACTAGCGGGAGTGGATGAGCAGTTCTTC. The encoded protein is CASSHPGLAGVDEQFF.

This chain links TRBV30 with TRBJ1-2; D perhaps matches TRBD1 (5 bases). Germline CDR1 GTSNPN, CDR2 SVGIG (reference sequence). V lost 4 bases to trimming and J lost 5 bases, with 11 bases between them. The CDR3 spans 12 residues. The CDR3 DNA follows: TGTGCCTGGACCCCGACAGATTATGGCTACACCTTC. Protein product: CAWTPTDYGYTF.

V gene TRBV27 combines with J gene TRBJ1-4; TRBD1 aligns across 7 bases. From germline, CDR1 is MNHEY and CDR2 SMNVEV (reference sequence). CDR3 length: 16 residues. With 11 bases clipped from V and 2 bases from J, the junction kept 14 bases outside the gene matches. As DNA, the CDR3 is TGTGCCGCAGCCGAGGGACAGCGATCGACTAATGAAAAACTGTTTTTT. The encoded protein is CAAAEGQRSTNEKLFF.

The table lists this clone with a few counts. The V call is TRBV30, the J call TRBJ2-7, with D possibly matching TRBD1 (5 bases). This CDR3 comprises 12 residues. Germline values: CDR1 GTSNPN, CDR2 SVGIG (reference sequence). V lost 7 bases, J lost 6 bases, and 16 bases lay in between. The CDR3 region has the DNA TGTGCCTCCCATCTAGGGGCTATCGAGCAGTACGTC. As protein: CASHLGAIEQYV.

This sequence joins TRBV6-5 and TRBJ2-1; D not resolved. The CDR3 spans 13 residues. Germline loops: CDR1 MNHEY, CDR2 SVGAGI. V lost 5 bases, J lost 4 bases, and 9 bases lay in between. In DNA form, the CDR3 reads TGTGCCAGCAGTAGCAACAGTTACAATGAGCAGTTCTTC. This translates into CASSSNSYNEQFF.

The chain carries TRBV6-5 and TRBJ2-1; TRBD2 agrees at 9 bases. Per the germline V gene, CDR1 is MNHEY and CDR2 is SVGAGI. V shed 2 bases, J shed 9 bases, and the junction held 5 bases outside the gene matches. The CDR3 consists of 14 residues. The CDR3 here is CASSYGSGSGEQFF. CDR3 coding DNA: TGTGCCAGCAGTTACGGTAGCGGGAGTGGTGAGCAGTTCTTC.

V and J are TRBV19 and TRBJ2-7; D possibly corresponds to TRBD1 (5 bases). CDR1 LNHDA and CDR2 SQIVND come from the germline V gene (reference sequence). Trimming removed 6 bases from V and 2 bases from J, with 17 bases in between. The CDR3 totals 15 residues. The CDR3, as DNA: TGTGCCAGTAGAGCGACAGTAGAACAAGCCTACGAGCAGTACTTC. Its translation: CASRATVEQAYEQYF.

The V call is TRBV2, the J call TRBJ1-2; D call uncertain. V was pared by 2 bases and J by 6 bases, with 10 bases between. From germline, CDR1 is SNHLY and CDR2 FYNNEI. CDR3 length: 13 residues. The CDR3 DNA sequence: TGTGCCAGCAGTGAACCTAGTCCTAATGGCTACACCTTC. It specifies CASSEPSPNGYTF.

The rearrangement links TRBV27 to TRBJ1-1; TRBD1 matches 7 bases. The ends lost 5 bases at V and 6 bases at J; junction bases unmatched: 9. The CDR3 has 14 residues. CDR1 is MNHEY, CDR2 SMNVEV, per germline (reference sequence). CDR3: CASSGQALWAEAFF. The CDR3 DNA follows: TGTGCCAGCAGTGGACAGGCCCTGTGGGCTGAAGCTTTCTTT.

This clone was counted a single time. The chain is built from TRBV6-6 and TRBJ2-1; 10 bases are a match to TRBD2. Germline-derived CDR1 and CDR2 are MNHNY and SVGAGI (reference sequence). The CDR3 contains 14 residues. V was clipped by 7 bases and J by 3 bases; unmatched bases: 3. The DNA of the CDR3 is TGTGCCAGCACCCCTAGCGGGGGCTACAATGAGCAGTTCTTC. Translation: CASTPSGGYNEQFF.

Points on this clone: Compared with germline, one end of the junction differs, possibly owing to a read error. V is TRBV7-7 and J is TRBJ2-5; perhaps TRBD1 as D (5 bases). CDR1 is SSHAT, CDR2 FNYEAQ, per germline (reference sequence). This CDR3 is 14 amino acids long. The CDR3 spells CASSLSQGAETQYF. For the CDR3, the DNA is TGTGCTAGCAGCTTATCCCAAGGGGCAGAGACCCAGTACTTC.

This clone was recorded once. This chain uses TRBV29-1 with TRBJ2-5; D remains unclear. The DNA matches TRBJ2-7 better at its end, which makes the J call doubtful. There are 11 residues in the CDR3. Germline CDR1 and CDR2: SQVTM and ANQGSEA. DNA of the CDR3: TGCAGCGTTGAAAACGCTTACGAGCAGTACTTC. As protein: CSVENAYEQYF.

The rearrangement joins TRBV18 to TRBJ1-5; TRBD1 matches at 7 bases. V dropped 6 bases and J dropped 3; count of bases not matched to a gene: 5. CDR1 and CDR2 (germline): KGHSH, LQKENI. The CDR3 sequence is 14 residues long. The DNA for the CDR3 is TGTGCCAGCTCGCTGACAGGGATCAATCAGCCCCAGCATTTT. Translated, it gives CASSLTGINQPQHF.

The rearrangement uses TRBV19 and TRBJ2-3, with TRBD2 matching over 9 bases. Germline V lookup: CDR1 LNHDA, CDR2 SQIVND (reference sequence). This CDR3 is built from 16 residues. V gave up 3 bases and J gave up 0 bases; unmatched junction bases: 4. Here the CDR3 reads CASSILLAGSTDTQYF. CDR3 DNA: TGTGCCAGTAGTATTTTGCTAGCGGGGAGCACAGATACGCAGTATTTT.

The rearrangement joins TRBV7-3 to TRBJ2-2, with 14 bases matching TRBD2. With V trimmed by 2 bases and J by 1 base, 6 bases remained unmatched. Germline values: CDR1 SGHTA, CDR2 FQGTGA. The CDR3 consists of 19 residues. The CDR3 coding sequence is TGTGCCAGCAGCTTATTGGCGGGACTAGCGGGGGAGAACACCGGGGAGCTGTTTTTT. It translates to CASSLLAGLAGENTGELFF.